This T cell receptor (beta chain) comes out of a study of cytomegalovirus exposure and HLA in healthy donors. At the level of the study: Findings of an earlier analysis included 90 million to 120 million unique TCR beta sequences from 200 million or so T cells.

PCR was performed using 60 Vbeta and 13 Jbeta primers. Method: immunoSEQ multiplex PCR; TCRdb's copy keeps in-frame clones and lacks some. The sample yields about 160,000 clones, 81% seen once. Study-wide points: It was confirmed in vitro that a few of the CMV-associated chains were specific for CMV antigens. Association with HLA alleles at 0.05 false discovery rate was found for 15,000 or so TCR beta sequences in a later analysis. In all likelihood, a cluster of highly shared sequence variants was a sequencing artifact.

The V and J ends lost 4 bases and 1 base respectively, with 13 bases between them. The CDR3 sequence is 15 residues long. Germline CDR1 is MDHEN and CDR2 is SYDVKM. Concerning this clone itself: Its matching antigen is unknown.

The rearrangement links TRBV28 to TRBJ1-1, with D hard to call. The sequenced sample was PBMCs. The receptor was isolated from a man over 45 in good health and CMV-seropositive. The chain's CDR3 is CASSSPSAGNTEAFF. The CDR3 DNA follows: TGTGCCAGCAGTTCCCCATCGGCAGGGAACACTGAAGCTTTCTTT.